Below, 6 T cell receptor beta chains from the same sample are listed, as sequenced in a study of cytomegalovirus exposure and HLA in healthy donors. Amplification used 60 Vbeta primers and 13 Jbeta primers. Data came from immunoSEQ multiplex PCR; TCRdb stores just in-frame clones and leaves some out. The sample holds roughly 80,000 clones; around 80% are singletons and the top ten take approximately 1%. The sample taken for sequencing was PBMCs. The receptors originated from a male donor in good health and CMV-seronegative.

The V gene is TRBV6-5, the J gene TRBJ2-1; 7 positions match TRBD1. The CDR3 is 14 amino acids. Per the germline V gene, CDR1 is MNHEY and CDR2 is SVGAGI. The V segment lost 10 bases and the J segment 6 bases; nucleotides outside the gene matches: 12. CDR3 nucleotides: TGTGCCATCCGAAGAGGGGGCGGTTCCAATGAGCAGTTCTTC. The encoded protein is CAIRRGGGSNEQFF.

The chain uses TRBV30 and TRBJ1-1, with 7 positions matching TRBD1. This CDR3 has 13 amino acids. Germline V gives CDR1 GTSNPN, CDR2 SVGIG (reference sequence). V was pared by 3 bases and J by 0 bases, with 1 base of the junction left unmatched. The CDR3 region has the DNA TGTGCCTGGAGACAGGGGTTGAACACTGAAGCTTTCTTT. It codes for CAWRQGLNTEAFF.

The chain recombines TRBV2 with TRBJ1-4, with TRBD1 matching 12 bases. Trimming removed 4 bases from V and 7 bases from J; junction bases left unmatched: 4. CDR3 size: 15 residues. CDR1 is SNHLY and CDR2 is FYNNEI in the germline V gene. The DNA for the CDR3 is TGTGCCAGCAGTGCGGGGACAGGGGGCTTTGAAAAACTGTTTTTT. This encodes CASSAGTGGFEKLFF.

The chain uses TRBV30 and TRBJ2-4, with D possibly TRBD2 on 6 matching bases. CDR1 and CDR2 from the germline V gene are GTSNPN and SVGIG (reference sequence). The CDR3 length is 14 residues. The V end lost 2 bases, the J end lost 8 bases, and 16 bases lay between the germline ends. The CDR3 reads CAWSPTGGGDIQYF. The CDR3 region has the DNA TGTGCCTGGAGTCCTACTGGGGGAGGAGACATTCAGTACTTC.

The V gene is TRBV5-4, the J gene TRBJ1-2; 12 nucleotides match TRBD1. Germline V gene sequence: CDR1 SGHNT, CDR2 YYREEE (reference sequence). This CDR3 is 16 amino acids long. The junction had 5 bases not matched to a gene; V was cut back by 1 base and J by 4 bases. The CDR3: CASSLWDRGPGYGYTF. The CDR3 coding sequence is TGTGCCAGCAGCTTGTGGGACAGGGGGCCGGGCTATGGCTACACCTTC.

The chain uses TRBV6-6 and TRBJ1-2; 9 nucleotides align to TRBD1. The length of the CDR3 is 14 residues. Trimming cost V 2 bases and J 8 bases; bases outside gene matches: 6. Germline CDR1 and CDR2: MNHNY and SVGAGI (reference sequence). CDR3 amino acids: CASSYDRGAFGYTF. The DNA for the CDR3 is TGTGCCAGCAGTTACGACAGGGGGGCATTCGGCTACACCTTC.